These 8 T cell receptor beta chains share one sample of origin, sequenced in a study of T cells in Graves' hyperthyroidism and ophthalmopathy. TCR beta CDR3 region amplification was performed from RNA transcripts. HTBI primers were employed in a first-round RT-PCR of the TCR CDR3. TCRdb itself ran the multiplex PCR reads through MiXCR, one entry per CDR3 protein. The data show around 490,000 distinct CDR3 sequences, 15% to 20% seen once. The specimen was blood. These receptors all come from a man between 35 and 55 years old with Graves' ophthalmopathy.

This chain uses TRBV15 with TRBJ1-3; unclear D gene. CDR1 and CDR2 from the germline V gene are LNHNV and YYDKDF (reference sequence). This CDR3 region has 15 residues. The V end was cut by 1 base, the J end by 2 bases, with 9 bases between. CDR3 sequence: CATSRVVTAGNTIYF. CDR3 in DNA: TGTGCCACCAGCAGAGTTGTAACTGCTGGAAACACCATATATTTT.

V gene TRBV6-5 combines with J gene TRBJ1-5; 10 bases line up with TRBD1. CDR3 length: 18 amino acids. Per the germline V gene, CDR1 is MNHEY and CDR2 is SVGAGI. V lost 2 bases to trimming and J lost 4 bases; unmatched junction nucleotides: 11. The CDR3 reads CASSYLTGGWGWNQPQHF. CDR3 nucleotides: TGTGCCAGCAGTTACCTGACAGGGGGCTGGGGTTGGAATCAGCCCCAGCATTTT.

This clonotype showed up many times. The chain links TRBV7-2 to TRBJ2-1; D remains ambiguous. Germline V gene lookup returns CDR1 SGHTA and CDR2 FQGNSA. The CDR3 has 13 residues. V lost 5 bases and J 8 bases, leaving 13 bases between the germline ends. CDR3: CASSPLLADEQFF. CDR3 in DNA: TGTGCCAGCAGCCCCCTCCTGGCCGATGAGCAGTTCTTC.

This clonotype was counted between two and nine times. V and J are TRBV7-9 and TRBJ1-4; the D gene is possibly TRBD1 (5 bases). Trimming took off 5 bases at V and 5 bases at J, with 15 bases between the two ends. The CDR3 covers 15 residues. Germline assignment: CDR1 SEHNR and CDR2 FQNEAQ (reference sequence). As DNA, the CDR3 is TGTGCCAGCAGCGCAGCAGGGTTGGGGAATGAAAAACTGTTTTTT. As protein: CASSAAGLGNEKLFF.

This clonotype was counted a few times. The chain is built from TRBV20-1 and TRBJ2-7; 10 nucleotides agree with TRBD1. J gave up 4 bases and V 4 bases, and 4 bases lay outside the gene matches. CDR3 size: 13 residues. Germline V lookup: CDR1 DFQATT, CDR2 SNEGSKA (reference sequence). The CDR3 sequence is CSAKGQGKYEQYF. In DNA, the CDR3 is TGCAGTGCTAAGGGACAGGGGAAGTACGAGCAGTACTTC.

CDR3 residues: CASSPFEEGEAFF. In DNA form, the CDR3 reads TGTGCCAGCAGCCCGTTCGAAGAGGGGGAAGCTTTCTTT. The chain employs TRBV9 and TRBJ1-1, with D possibly matching TRBD1 (5 bases). From germline, CDR1 is SGDLS and CDR2 YYNGEE. The length of the CDR3 is 13 residues. V was shortened by 4 bases and J by 8 bases, with 15 bases between the two germline ends.

The rearrangement joins TRBV28 to TRBJ2-1; 7 bases fit TRBD2. The CDR3 length is 16 residues. With V trimmed by 6 bases and J by 0 bases, 8 bases remained unmatched. From germline, CDR1 is MDHEN and CDR2 SYDVKM. The CDR3 nucleotides read TGTGCCAGCAGACCACTAGCGCTTAGCTCCTACAATGAGCAGTTCTTC. Residues: CASRPLALSSYNEQFF.

This sequence joins TRBV20-1 and TRBJ2-1, with 7 bases fitting TRBD2. This CDR3 contains 15 residues. Germline values: CDR1 DFQATT, CDR2 SNEGSKA (reference sequence). After removal of 3 bases from V and 0 bases from J, the junction contained 5 bases not matched to a gene. CDR3 DNA sequence: TGCAGTGCTAGGACTAGCCATAGCTCCTACAATGAGCAGTTCTTC. This encodes CSARTSHSSYNEQFF.